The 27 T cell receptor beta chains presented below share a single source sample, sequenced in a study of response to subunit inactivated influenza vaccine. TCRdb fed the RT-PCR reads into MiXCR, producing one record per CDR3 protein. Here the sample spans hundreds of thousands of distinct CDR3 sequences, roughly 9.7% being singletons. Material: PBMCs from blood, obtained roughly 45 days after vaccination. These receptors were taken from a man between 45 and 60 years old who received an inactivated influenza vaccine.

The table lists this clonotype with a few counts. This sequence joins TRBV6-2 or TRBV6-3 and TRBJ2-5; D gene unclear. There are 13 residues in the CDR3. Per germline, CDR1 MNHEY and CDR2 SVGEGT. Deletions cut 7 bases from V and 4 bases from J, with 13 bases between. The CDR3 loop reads CASNKRVPETQYF. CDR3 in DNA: TGTGCCAGCAACAAGAGAGTTCCAGAGACCCAGTACTTC.

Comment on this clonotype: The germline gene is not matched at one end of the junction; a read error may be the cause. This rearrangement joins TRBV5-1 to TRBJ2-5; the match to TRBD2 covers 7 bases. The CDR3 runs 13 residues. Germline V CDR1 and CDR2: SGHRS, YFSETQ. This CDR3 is CASSLGGGETHYF. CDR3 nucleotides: TGCGCCAGCAGCTTGGGCGGGGGAGAGACCCACTACTTC.

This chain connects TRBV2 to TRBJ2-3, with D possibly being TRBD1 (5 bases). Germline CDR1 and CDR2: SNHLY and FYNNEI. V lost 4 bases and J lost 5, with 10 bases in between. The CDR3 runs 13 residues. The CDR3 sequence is CASSVQGLDTQYF. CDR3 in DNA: TGTGCCAGCAGTGTCCAGGGCCTAGATACGCAGTATTTT.

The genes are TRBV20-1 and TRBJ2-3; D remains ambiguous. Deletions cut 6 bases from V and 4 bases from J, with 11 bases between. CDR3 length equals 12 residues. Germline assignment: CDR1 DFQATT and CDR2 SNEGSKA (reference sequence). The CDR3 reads CSATISSDTQYF. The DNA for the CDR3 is TGCAGTGCAACAATTAGCTCAGATACGCAGTATTTT.

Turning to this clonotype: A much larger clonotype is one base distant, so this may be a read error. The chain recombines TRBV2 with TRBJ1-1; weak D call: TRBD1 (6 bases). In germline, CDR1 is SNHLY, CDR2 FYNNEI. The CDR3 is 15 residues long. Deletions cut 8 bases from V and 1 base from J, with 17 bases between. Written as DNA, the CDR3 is TGTGCCAGCGGTGTCCTGACAGGTGGGAACACTGAAGCTTTCTTT. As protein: CASGVLTGGNTEAFF.

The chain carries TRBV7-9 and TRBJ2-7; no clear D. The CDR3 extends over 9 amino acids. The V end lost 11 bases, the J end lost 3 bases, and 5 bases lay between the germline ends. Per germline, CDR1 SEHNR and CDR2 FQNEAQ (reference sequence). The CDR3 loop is CAGVYEQYF. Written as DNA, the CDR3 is TGTGCCGGGGTCTACGAGCAGTACTTC.

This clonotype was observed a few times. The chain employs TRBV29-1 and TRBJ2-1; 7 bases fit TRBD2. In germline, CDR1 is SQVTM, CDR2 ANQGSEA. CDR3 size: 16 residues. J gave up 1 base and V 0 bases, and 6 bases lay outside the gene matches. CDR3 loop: CSVEDFPGGSYNEQFF. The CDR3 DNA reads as TGCAGCGTTGAAGATTTCCCGGGGGGTTCCTACAATGAGCAGTTCTTC.

CDR3 coding DNA: TGTGCCAGCACCGGAGACGGTAGCTCCTACGAGCAGTACTTC. It translates to CASTGDGSSYEQYF. The chain carries TRBV6-1 and TRBJ2-7; D not resolved. CDR3 length equals 14 residues. CDR1 and CDR2 (germline): MNHNS, SASEGT. The ends were cut back, 7 bases at V and 0 bases at J, with 13 bases in the middle.

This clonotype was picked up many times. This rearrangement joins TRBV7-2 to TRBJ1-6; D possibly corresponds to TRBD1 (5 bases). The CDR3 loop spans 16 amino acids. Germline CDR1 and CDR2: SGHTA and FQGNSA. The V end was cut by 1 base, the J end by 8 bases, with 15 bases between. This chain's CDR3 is CASSLDTRAVDSPLHF. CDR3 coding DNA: TGTGCCAGCAGCTTAGATACCAGGGCAGTTGATTCACCCCTCCACTTT.

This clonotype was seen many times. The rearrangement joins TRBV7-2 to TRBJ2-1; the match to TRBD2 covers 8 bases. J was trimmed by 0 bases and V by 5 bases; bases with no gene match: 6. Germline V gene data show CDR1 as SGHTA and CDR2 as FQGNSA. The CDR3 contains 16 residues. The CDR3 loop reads CASSRDSGTSYNEQFF. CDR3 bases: TGTGCCAGCAGCAGAGATAGCGGGACCTCCTACAATGAGCAGTTCTTC.

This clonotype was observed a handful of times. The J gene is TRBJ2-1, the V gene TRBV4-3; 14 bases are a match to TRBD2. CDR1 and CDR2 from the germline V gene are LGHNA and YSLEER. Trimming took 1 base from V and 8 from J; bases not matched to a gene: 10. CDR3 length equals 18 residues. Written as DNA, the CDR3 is TGCGCCAGCAGCCAAGGAGCGTCGACTAGCGGGGGGGCTCATGAGCAGTTCTTC. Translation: CASSQGASTSGGAHEQFF.

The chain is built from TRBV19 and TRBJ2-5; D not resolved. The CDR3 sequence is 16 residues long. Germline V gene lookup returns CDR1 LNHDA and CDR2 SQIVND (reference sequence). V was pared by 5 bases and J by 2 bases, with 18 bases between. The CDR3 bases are TGTGCCAGTAGTGGGGAAGAGGTCGTGGGACAAGAGACCCAGTACTTC. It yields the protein CASSGEEVVGQETQYF.

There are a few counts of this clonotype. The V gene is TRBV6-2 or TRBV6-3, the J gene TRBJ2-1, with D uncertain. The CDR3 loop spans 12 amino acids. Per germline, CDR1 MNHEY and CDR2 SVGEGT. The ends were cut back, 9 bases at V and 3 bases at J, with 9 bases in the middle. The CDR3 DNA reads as TGTGCCAGTGGAAGAGTCTACAATGAGCAGTTCTTC. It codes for CASGRVYNEQFF.

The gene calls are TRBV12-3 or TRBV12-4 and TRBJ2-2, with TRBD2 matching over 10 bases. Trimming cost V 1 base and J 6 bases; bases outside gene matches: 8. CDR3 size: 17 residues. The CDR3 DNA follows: TGTGCCAGCAGTTTAGTAGCGGGGGGAAGGTTAGCCGGGGAGCTGTTTTTT. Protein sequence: CASSLVAGGRLAGELFF.

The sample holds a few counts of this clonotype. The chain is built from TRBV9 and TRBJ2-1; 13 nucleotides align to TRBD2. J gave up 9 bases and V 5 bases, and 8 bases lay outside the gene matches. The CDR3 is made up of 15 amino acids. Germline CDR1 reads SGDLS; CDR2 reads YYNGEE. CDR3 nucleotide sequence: TGTGCCAGCAGTAGCTATGGACTAGCGGGAGCTGAGCAGTTCTTC. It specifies CASSSYGLAGAEQFF.

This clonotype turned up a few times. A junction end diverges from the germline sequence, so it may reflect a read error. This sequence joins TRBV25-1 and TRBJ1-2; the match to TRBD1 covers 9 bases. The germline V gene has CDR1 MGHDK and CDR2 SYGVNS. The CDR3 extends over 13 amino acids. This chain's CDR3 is CATSSGQGYGYTF. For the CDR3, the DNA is TGTGCCACCAGTTCCGGACAGGGGTATGGCTACACCTTC.

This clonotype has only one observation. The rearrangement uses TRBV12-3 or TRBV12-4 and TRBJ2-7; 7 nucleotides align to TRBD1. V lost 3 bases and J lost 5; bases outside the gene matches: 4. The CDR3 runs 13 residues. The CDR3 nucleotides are TGTGCCAGCAGTTTGACAGGGTCCCACGAGCAGTACTTC. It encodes CASSLTGSHEQYF.

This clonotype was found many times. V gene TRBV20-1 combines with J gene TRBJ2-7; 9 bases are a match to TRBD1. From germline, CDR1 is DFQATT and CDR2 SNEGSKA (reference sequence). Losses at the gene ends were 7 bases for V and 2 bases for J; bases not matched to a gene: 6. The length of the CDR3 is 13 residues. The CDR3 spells CSGTDRGPYEQYF. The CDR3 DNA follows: TGCAGTGGGACGGACAGGGGTCCCTACGAGCAGTACTTC.

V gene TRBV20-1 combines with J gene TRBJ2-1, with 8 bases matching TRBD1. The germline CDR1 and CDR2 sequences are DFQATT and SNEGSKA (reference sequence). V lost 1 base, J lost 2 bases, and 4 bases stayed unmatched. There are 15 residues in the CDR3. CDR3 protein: CSARAGTGAYNEQFF. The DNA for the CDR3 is TGCAGTGCTAGAGCCGGGACAGGAGCCTACAATGAGCAGTTCTTC.

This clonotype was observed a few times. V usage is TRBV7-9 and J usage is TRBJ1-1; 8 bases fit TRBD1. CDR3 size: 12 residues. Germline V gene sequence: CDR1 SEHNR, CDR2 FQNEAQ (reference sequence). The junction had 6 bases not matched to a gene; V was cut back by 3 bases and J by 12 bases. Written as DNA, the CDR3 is TGTGCCAGCAGCTTTACAGGGGGTATGTCTTTCTTT. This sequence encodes CASSFTGGMSFF.

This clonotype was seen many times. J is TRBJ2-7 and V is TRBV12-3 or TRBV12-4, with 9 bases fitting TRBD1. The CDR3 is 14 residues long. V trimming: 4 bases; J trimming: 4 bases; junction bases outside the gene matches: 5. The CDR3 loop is CASSSTGGGYEQYF. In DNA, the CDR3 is TGTGCCAGCAGTTCAACAGGGGGCGGATACGAGCAGTACTTC.

The DNA of the CDR3 is TGTGCCAGCAGCTTACCCCCTACTATGACAGGTTCGCGTGAGCAGTACTTC. It yields the protein CASSLPPTMTGSREQYF. V and J are TRBV7-2 and TRBJ2-7; D might be TRBD1 (6 bases). The CDR3 totals 17 residues. Trimming removed 2 bases from V and 7 bases from J, with 24 bases in between. The germline gives CDR1 SGHTA, CDR2 FQGNSA. Complete variable domain (other parts from reference TRBV7-2 and TRBJ2-7): GAGVSQSPSNKVTEKGKDVELRCDPISGHTALYWYRQSLGQGLEFLIYFQGNSAPDKSGLPSDRFSAERTGGSVSTLTIQRTQQEDSAVYLCASSLPPTMTGSREQYFGPGTRLTVT.

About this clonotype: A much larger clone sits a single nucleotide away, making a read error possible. The CDR3 DNA reads as TGCAGCGTGGGCTGGCGGGAGAACGAGCATTACTTC. This gives the protein CSVGWRENEHYF. This chain links TRBV29-1 with TRBJ2-7; 7 bases are a match to TRBD2. The CDR3 totals 12 residues. CDR1 is SQVTM and CDR2 is ANQGSEA in the germline V gene.

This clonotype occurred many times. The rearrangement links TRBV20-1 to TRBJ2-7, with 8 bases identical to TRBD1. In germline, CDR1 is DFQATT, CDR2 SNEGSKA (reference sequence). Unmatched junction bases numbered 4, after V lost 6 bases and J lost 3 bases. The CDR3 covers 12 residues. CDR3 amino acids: CSAGQGRYEQYF. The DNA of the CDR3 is TGCAGTGCAGGACAGGGACGCTACGAGCAGTACTTC.

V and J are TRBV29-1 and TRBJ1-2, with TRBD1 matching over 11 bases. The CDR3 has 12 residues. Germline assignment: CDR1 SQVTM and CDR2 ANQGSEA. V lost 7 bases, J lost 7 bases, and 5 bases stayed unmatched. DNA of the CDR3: TGCAGCGCCCTTGGGACAGGGGGTGGCTACACCTTC. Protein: CSALGTGGGYTF.

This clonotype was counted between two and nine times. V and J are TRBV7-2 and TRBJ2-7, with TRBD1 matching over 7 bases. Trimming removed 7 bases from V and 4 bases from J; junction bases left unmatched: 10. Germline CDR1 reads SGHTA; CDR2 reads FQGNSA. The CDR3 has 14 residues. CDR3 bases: TGTGCCAGCAACCGGGACAGACAATTGTACGAGCAGTACTTC. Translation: CASNRDRQLYEQYF.

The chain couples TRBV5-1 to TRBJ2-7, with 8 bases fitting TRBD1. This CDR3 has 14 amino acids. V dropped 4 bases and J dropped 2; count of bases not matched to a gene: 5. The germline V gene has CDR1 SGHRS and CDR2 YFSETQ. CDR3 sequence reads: CASSPGQVAYEQYF. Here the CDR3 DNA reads TGCGCCAGCAGCCCGGGACAGGTGGCCTACGAGCAGTACTTC.